This T cell receptor beta chain was obtained from a study of T cell responses to AZD1222 COVID-19 vaccine. Study results and limitations: Rises in breadth and depth of Spike-specific TCRs came after two AZD1222 doses.

Profiling relied on immunoSEQ multiplex PCR, and the TCRdb table lists in-frame clones only, not all of them. The sample lists about 160,000 clones; approximately 90% were seen once. The germline V and J ends were trimmed by 5 bases and 8 bases, with 10 bases remaining between them. This CDR3 has 12 residues. The germline V gene encodes CDR1 MNHEY and CDR2 SVGAGI. Details on this clone: What it binds is unknown.

The V and J genes are TRBV6-5 and TRBJ2-1, with no clear D. This receptor was obtained from an adult who received the AZD1222 COVID-19 vaccine. Sequencing used peripheral blood, obtained 28 days after the second AZD1222 dose. CDR3 sequence reads: CASSPARHEQFF. DNA of the CDR3: TGTGCCAGCAGTCCTGCGCGGCATGAGCAGTTCTTC.